This T cell receptor (beta chain) came from a study of OX40 agonist ivuxolimab in advanced cancers. Study details: Of mixed ages from about 20 to 80 and averaging roughly 60 years, the group was about 86% male. Study observations and caveats: CD8+ T cells showed, on average, more clonal expansion than CD4+ cells. At 0.1 to 3.0 mg/kg and by week 6, clonal expansion occurred in CD4+ and CD8+ blood T cells.

As concerns this clone: Its antigen is undetermined.

CDR1 is MNHNY, CDR2 SVGAGI, per germline (reference sequence). CDR3 size: 14 residues. The ends were cut back, 3 bases at V and 3 bases at J, with 11 bases in the middle. The repertoire was sequenced with immunoSEQ multiplex PCR; TCRdb's copy has only in-frame clones and lacks some. Of some 72,000 clones listed, around 94% are singletons. The V gene is TRBV6-6, the J gene TRBJ1-2; D is possibly TRBD1 (6 bases). Sequences were derived from CD4+ or CD8+ T cells sorted from blood, sampled in a trial of the OX40 agonist ivuxolimab. This TCR came from an adult with an advanced solid tumor such as melanoma, head and neck, liver or kidney cancer. As DNA, the CDR3 is TGTGCCAGCAGTTATAACAGGGACCACTATGGCTACACCTTC. This encodes CASSYNRDHYGYTF.